These 14 T cell receptor beta chains came from one sample sequenced in a study of blood T cell repertoires in COVID-19. Here immunoSEQ multiplex PCR was the method, and the copy in TCRdb shows in-frame clones only, minus some. The sample carries roughly 280,000 clones, around 87% recorded once. Specimen: PBMCs or T cells enriched from blood (not recorded which). The receptors come from a woman aged 18 to 35 who had recovered from COVID-19.

This chain joins TRBV6-5 and TRBJ2-7; 7 bases fit TRBD1. V trimming: 0 bases; J trimming: 0 bases; junction bases outside the gene matches: 2. The length of the CDR3 is 15 residues. The germline V gene encodes CDR1 MNHEY and CDR2 SVGAGI. Here the CDR3 reads CASSYSGDSSYEQYF. The CDR3 region has the DNA TGTGCCAGCAGTTACTCGGGGGACAGCTCCTACGAGCAGTACTTC.

V and J are TRBV3-1 (or the pseudogene TRBV3-2) and TRBJ1-2, with 7 bases aligning to TRBD1. V lost 1 base, J lost 4 bases, and 3 bases stayed unmatched. CDR3 length: 14 residues. The germline V gene has CDR1 LGHDT and CDR2 YNNKEL (reference sequence). The CDR3 nucleotides are TGTGCCAGCAGCCAAGTTAAGGGGGCCTATGGCTACACCTTC. Translating gives CASSQVKGAYGYTF.

The gene calls are TRBV15 and TRBJ2-7; D might be TRBD1 (6 bases). Germline V CDR1 and CDR2: LNHNV, YYDKDF (reference sequence). V gave up 5 bases and J gave up 5 bases, with 13 bases separating them. This CDR3 is built from 13 residues. The CDR3 spells CATSHAGAHEQYF. For the CDR3, the DNA is TGTGCCACCAGCCACGCAGGGGCTCACGAGCAGTACTTC.

This chain connects TRBV6-2 or TRBV6-3 to TRBJ2-3; TRBD2 matches at 7 bases. Germline trimming cut 3 bases from V and 0 bases from J; bases unmatched to any gene: 3. Germline values: CDR1 MNHEY, CDR2 SVGEGT. This CDR3 region has 15 residues. The chain's CDR3 is CASSYGGGSTDTQYF. The CDR3 nucleotides read TGTGCCAGCAGTTATGGGGGGGGAAGCACAGATACGCAGTATTTT.

The chain links TRBV15 to TRBJ2-3, with D unresolved. Trimming shortened V by 3 bases and J by 3 bases, and 10 bases separated the two germline ends. CDR3 size: 14 residues. In germline, CDR1 is LNHNV, CDR2 YYDKDF (reference sequence). For the CDR3, the DNA is TGTGCCACCAGCAGGGGCTTAGAGACAGATACGCAGTATTTT. It translates to CATSRGLETDTQYF.

The rearrangement links TRBV9 to TRBJ2-3; TRBD2 is a possible D gene (6 bases). Germline loops: CDR1 SGDLS, CDR2 YYNGEE. With 5 bases removed from V and 2 bases from J, the gap between germline ends came to 15 bases. The CDR3 is 15 amino acids. In nucleotides, the CDR3 is TGTGCCAGCAGTGACCCCGGGACTGCCACAGATACGCAGTATTTT. It yields the protein CASSDPGTATDTQYF. Based on the CDR3 plus reference TRBV9 and TRBJ2-3, the full variable domain is DSGVTQTPKHLITATGQRVTLRCSPRSGDLSVYWYQQSLDQGLQFLIQYYNGEERAKGNILERFSAQQFPDLHSELNLSSLELGDSALYFCASSDPGTATDTQYFGPGTRLTVL.

The chain uses TRBV4-2 and TRBJ2-1, with 10 bases matching TRBD2. This CDR3 spans 17 amino acids. With 0 bases clipped from V and 4 bases from J, the junction kept 6 bases outside the gene matches. Germline CDR1 and CDR2: LGHNA and YNFKEQ. CDR3 nucleotide sequence: TGTGCCAGCAGCCAAGATGGAGCGGGGGGGCCGTACAATGAGCAGTTCTTC. Protein product: CASSQDGAGGPYNEQFF.

The chain is built from TRBV29-1 and TRBJ2-7; TRBD1 matches 8 bases. Germline CDR1 is SQVTM and CDR2 is ANQGSEA. The CDR3 spans 12 residues. After removal of 7 bases from V and 9 bases from J, the junction contained 11 bases not matched to a gene. The CDR3 loop reads CSAAGYDRGQYF. The CDR3 DNA follows: TGCAGCGCCGCAGGGTACGACAGGGGGCAGTACTTC.

The chain carries TRBV2 and TRBJ2-7; TRBD1 might be the D (5 bases). The CDR3 covers 16 residues. Germline V gives CDR1 SNHLY, CDR2 FYNNEI. V shed 6 bases and J shed 0 bases, with 18 bases lying between them. CDR3: CASSVGPNRSSYEQYF. The CDR3 DNA follows: TGTGCCAGCAGCGTGGGGCCCAATAGGAGCTCCTACGAGCAGTACTTC.

V gene TRBV27 combines with J gene TRBJ1-6; TRBD1 aligns across 9 bases. CDR1 is MNHEY, CDR2 SMNVEV, per germline (reference sequence). The CDR3 covers 12 residues. Trimming cost V 6 bases and J 11 bases; bases outside gene matches: 2. In DNA form, the CDR3 reads TGTGCCAGCAGCCGGGACAGGGCACCCCTCCACTTT. It yields the protein CASSRDRAPLHF.

The chain carries TRBV5-4 and TRBJ1-1; D unclear. The CDR3 covers 14 residues. Trimming took off 3 bases at V and 2 bases at J, with 11 bases between the two ends. The germline V gene has CDR1 SGHNT and CDR2 YYREEE (reference sequence). The CDR3 is CASSSPLTNTEAFF. The CDR3 DNA follows: TGTGCCAGCAGCTCCCCCCTTACAAACACTGAAGCTTTCTTT.

The chain employs TRBV29-1 and TRBJ1-3; D uncertain. The CDR3 length is 13 residues. Deletions cut 7 bases from V and 1 base from J, with 11 bases between. CDR1 is SQVTM and CDR2 is ANQGSEA in the germline V gene. CDR3 residues: CSAVPQSGNTIYF. CDR3 bases: TGCAGCGCAGTCCCCCAGTCTGGAAACACCATATATTTT.

This clone was recorded once. The rearrangement uses TRBV27 and TRBJ2-5; the D gene is possibly TRBD1 (5 bases). The CDR3 spans 15 residues. V was clipped by 3 bases and J by 5 bases, with 16 bases between them. Germline CDR1 MNHEY, CDR2 SMNVEV (reference sequence). CDR3 sequence reads: CASSFWGRHGETQYF. CDR3 coding DNA: TGTGCCAGCAGTTTTTGGGGCCGGCACGGGGAGACCCAGTACTTC.

The chain employs TRBV6-5 and TRBJ1-5, with 8 nucleotides matching TRBD1. CDR3 length equals 13 residues. Germline V CDR1 and CDR2: MNHEY, SVGAGI. V was pared by 7 bases and J by 8 bases, with 7 bases of the junction left unmatched. The CDR3 DNA sequence: TGTGCCAGCAATGGACAGGGAGTAGAGCCCCAGCATTTT. This gives the protein CASNGQGVEPQHF.